This entry lists 2 T cell receptor beta chains sequenced from one sample in a study of T cells in pancreatic ductal adenocarcinoma. The selected patients with pancreatic ductal adenocarcinoma had surgery but no neoadjuvant therapy. Clones were sequenced by immunoSEQ multiplex PCR, and TCRdb holds only the in-frame ones, with some missing. Of some 16,000 clones in the sample, 91% were seen once. The material sequenced was PBMCs. These receptors all come from a human donor with pancreatic ductal adenocarcinoma.

The chain joins TRBV9 to TRBJ1-1, with 12 bases identical to TRBD1. In germline, CDR1 is SGDLS, CDR2 YYNGEE. CDR3 length: 18 amino acids. V shed 0 bases and J 0 bases; nucleotides not matched to a gene: 6. The CDR3 nucleotides are TGTGCCAGCAGCGTAGTAGTGGGACAGGGGGCGCTGAACACTGAAGCTTTCTTT. The encoded protein is CASSVVVGQGALNTEAFF.

The chain joins TRBV7-3 to TRBJ2-7, with 7 bases identical to TRBD2. The CDR3 has 17 residues. Per germline, CDR1 SGHTA and CDR2 FQGTGA. V gave up 2 bases and J gave up 0 bases; unmatched junction bases: 10. CDR3 sequence (DNA): TGTGCCAGCAGCTTATACCGCTCGACTAGCAACTCCTACGAGCAGTACTTC. Its translation: CASSLYRSTSNSYEQYF.